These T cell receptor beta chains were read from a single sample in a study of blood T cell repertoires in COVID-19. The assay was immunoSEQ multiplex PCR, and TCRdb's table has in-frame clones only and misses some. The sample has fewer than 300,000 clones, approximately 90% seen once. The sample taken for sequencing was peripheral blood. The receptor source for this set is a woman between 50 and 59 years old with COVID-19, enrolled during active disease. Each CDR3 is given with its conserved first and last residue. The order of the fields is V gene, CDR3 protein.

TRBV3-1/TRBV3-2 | CASATGNTEAFF
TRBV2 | CASSKGGRDTDTQYF
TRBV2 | CASSRDQQPQHF
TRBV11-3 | CASSLGTSVQGDTQYF
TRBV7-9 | CASSLSYIQGTDGYTF
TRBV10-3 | CAISETSGSNNEQFF
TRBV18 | CASSPGRGSYNEQFF
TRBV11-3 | CASSFTGDEQFF
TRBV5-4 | CASSSVGRGSTYNSPLHF
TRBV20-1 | CSAPGGGYTF
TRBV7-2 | CASSPGQALGELFF
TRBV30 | CAWRSIAGGRSNEQFF
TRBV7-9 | CASSHLEWYEQYF
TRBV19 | CASSNPAGELFF
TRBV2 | CASRALAYNEQFF
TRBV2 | CASRAGTAVETQYF
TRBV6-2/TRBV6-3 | CASSDTNQPQHF
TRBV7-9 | CASSEGLADYEQYF
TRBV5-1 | CASSTSYEQYF
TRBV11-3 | CASSSRTGVVETQYF
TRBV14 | CASSHAGGNTEAFF
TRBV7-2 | CASSLASLALRAEQYF
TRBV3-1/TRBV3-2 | CASSHKAGNEQFF